In this sample, the clone carrying this T cell receptor beta chain turned up a few times. No antigen is known for it. This specimen comes from a study of CD8+ T cells in alopecia areata. The study, taken as a whole, reports: Patients displayed less clarity in TCR sharing than mice, a finding possibly related to HLA.

This sample's treatment: oral pan-JAK inhibitor, 5-10 mg twice daily. Sorting separated CD4+ and CD8+ T cells out of PBMCs. Sequencing used cDNA as its template, made by extracting RNA and reverse transcribing it. Profiled with immunoSEQ multiplex PCR; TCRdb holds only in-frame clones, not every one. The sample lists some 96,000 clones; about 64% were seen once. The CDR3 length is 15 residues. V was shortened by 5 bases and J by 0 bases, with 12 bases between the two germline ends. Germline loops: CDR1 SGHRS, CDR2 YFSETQ. The V gene is TRBV5-1, the J gene TRBJ2-1; the D gene could be TRBD1 or TRBD2 (6 bases each). The input for sequencing was CD8+ T cells sorted from blood, taken at week 4, from a patient treated with tofacitinib. This receptor was obtained from a human donor with alopecia areata. Here the CDR3 DNA reads TGCGCCAGCAGAGGTTGGGGGGCCTCCTACAATGAGCAGTTCTTC. Its protein is CASRGWGASYNEQFF.